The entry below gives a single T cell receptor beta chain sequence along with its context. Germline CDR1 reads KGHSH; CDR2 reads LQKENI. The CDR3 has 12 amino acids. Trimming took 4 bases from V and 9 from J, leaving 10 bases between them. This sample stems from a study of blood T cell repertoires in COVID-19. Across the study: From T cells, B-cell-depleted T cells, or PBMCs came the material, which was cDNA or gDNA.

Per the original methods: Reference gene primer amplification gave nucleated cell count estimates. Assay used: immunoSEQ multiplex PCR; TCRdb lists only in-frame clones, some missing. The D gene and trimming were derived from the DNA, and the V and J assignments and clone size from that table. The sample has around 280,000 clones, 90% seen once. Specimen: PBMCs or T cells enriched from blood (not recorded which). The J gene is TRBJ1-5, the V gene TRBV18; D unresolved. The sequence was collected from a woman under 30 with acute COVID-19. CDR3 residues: CASSRSGGPQHF. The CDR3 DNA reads TGTGCCAGCTCACGGTCGGGTGGGCCCCAGCATTTT.